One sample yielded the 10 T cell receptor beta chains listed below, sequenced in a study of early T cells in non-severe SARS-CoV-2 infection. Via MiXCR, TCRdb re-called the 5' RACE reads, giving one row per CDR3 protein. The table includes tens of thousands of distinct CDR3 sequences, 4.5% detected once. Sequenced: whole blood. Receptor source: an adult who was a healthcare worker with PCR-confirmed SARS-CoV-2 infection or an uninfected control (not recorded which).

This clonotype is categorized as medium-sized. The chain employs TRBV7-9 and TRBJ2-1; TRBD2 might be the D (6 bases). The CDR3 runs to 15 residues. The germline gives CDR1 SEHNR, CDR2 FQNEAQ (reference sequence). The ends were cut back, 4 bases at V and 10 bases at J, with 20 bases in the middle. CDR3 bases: TGTGCCAGCAGCTCAAGCGGGCTACCTGGCAGGGAGCAGTTCTTC. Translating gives CASSSSGLPGREQFF.

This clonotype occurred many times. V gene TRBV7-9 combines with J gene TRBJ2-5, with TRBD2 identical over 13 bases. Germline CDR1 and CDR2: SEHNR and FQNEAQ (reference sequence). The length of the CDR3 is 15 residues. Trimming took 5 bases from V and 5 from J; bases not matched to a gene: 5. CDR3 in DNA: TGTGCCAGCAGCGTACTAGCGGGGGGGTTCGAGACCCAGTACTTC. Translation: CASSVLAGGFETQYF.

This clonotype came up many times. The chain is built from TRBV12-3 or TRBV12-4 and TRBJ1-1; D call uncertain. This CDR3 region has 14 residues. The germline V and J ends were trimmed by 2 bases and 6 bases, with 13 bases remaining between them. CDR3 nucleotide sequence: TGTGCCAGCAGTTTAACCGGTGGGGTCCCTGAAGCTTTCTTT. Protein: CASSLTGGVPEAFF.

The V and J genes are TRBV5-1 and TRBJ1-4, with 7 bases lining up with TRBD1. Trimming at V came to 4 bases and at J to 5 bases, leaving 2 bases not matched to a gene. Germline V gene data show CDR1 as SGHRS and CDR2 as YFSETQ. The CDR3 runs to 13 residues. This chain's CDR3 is CASSLTGNEKLFF. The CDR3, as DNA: TGCGCCAGCAGCCTGACAGGGAATGAAAAACTGTTTTTT.

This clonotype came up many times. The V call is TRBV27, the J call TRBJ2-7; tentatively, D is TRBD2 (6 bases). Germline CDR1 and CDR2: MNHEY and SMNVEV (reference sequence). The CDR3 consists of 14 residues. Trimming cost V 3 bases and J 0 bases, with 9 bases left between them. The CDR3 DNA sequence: TGTGCCAGCAGTTTCGGGAGTAGCTCCTACGAGCAGTACTTC. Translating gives CASSFGSSSYEQYF.

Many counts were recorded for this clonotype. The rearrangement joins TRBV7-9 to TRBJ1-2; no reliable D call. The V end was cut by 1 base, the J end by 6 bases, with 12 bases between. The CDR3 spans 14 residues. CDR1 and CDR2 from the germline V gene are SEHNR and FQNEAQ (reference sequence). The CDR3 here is CASSLESAMNGYTF. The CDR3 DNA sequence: TGTGCCAGCAGCTTAGAATCGGCGATGAATGGCTACACCTTC.

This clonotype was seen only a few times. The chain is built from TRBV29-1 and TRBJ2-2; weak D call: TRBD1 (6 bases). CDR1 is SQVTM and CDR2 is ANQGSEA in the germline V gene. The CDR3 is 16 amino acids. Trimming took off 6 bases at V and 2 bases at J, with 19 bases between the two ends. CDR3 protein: CSVVPRGQLNTGELFF. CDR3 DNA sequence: TGCAGCGTAGTCCCCCGTGGACAGCTTAACACCGGGGAGCTGTTTTTT.

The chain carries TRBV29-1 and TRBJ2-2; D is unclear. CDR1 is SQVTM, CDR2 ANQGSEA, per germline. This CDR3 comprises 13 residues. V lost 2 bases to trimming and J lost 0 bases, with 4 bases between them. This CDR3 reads CSVESPNTGELFF. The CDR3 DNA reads TGCAGCGTTGAATCCCCGAACACCGGGGAGCTGTTTTTT.

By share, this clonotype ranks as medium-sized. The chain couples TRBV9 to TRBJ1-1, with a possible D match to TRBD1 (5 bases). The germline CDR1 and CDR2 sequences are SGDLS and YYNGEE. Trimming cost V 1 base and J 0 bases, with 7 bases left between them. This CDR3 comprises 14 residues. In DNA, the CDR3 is TGTGCCAGCAGCGTATCAGGGATGAACACTGAAGCTTTCTTT. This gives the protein CASSVSGMNTEAFF.

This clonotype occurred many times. CDR3 loop: CASSWGGDSTDTQYF. The CDR3 coding sequence is TGTGCCAGCAGCTGGGGCGGGGACAGCACAGATACGCAGTATTTT. The chain recombines TRBV6-2 or TRBV6-3 with TRBJ2-3; possible D gene TRBD2, 6 bases. The CDR3 sequence is 15 residues long. V dropped 6 bases and J dropped 0 bases, with 13 bases sitting between them. From germline, CDR1 is MNHEY and CDR2 SVGEGT.